The source of this T cell receptor (beta chain) is a study of blood T cell repertoires in COVID-19. Overall study context: COVID-19 samples from acute and convalescent phases originated in the United States, Italy and Spain. The cDNA or gDNA used as material had been derived from T cells, B-cell-depleted T cells, or PBMCs.

Germline V gene lookup returns CDR1 SQVTM and CDR2 ANQGSEA. Trimming pared 4 bases from V and 4 bases from J, leaving 10 bases between. The CDR3 length is 12 residues. As originally analysed: Estimation of nucleated cell counts was performed using reference gene primer amplification. Clones were read by immunoSEQ multiplex PCR, and TCRdb kept only the in-frame ones, dropping some. Clone size and V and J calls were adopted from that table, with D and trimming inferred from the DNA. The table has around 260,000 clones, roughly 86% seen once; the top ten hold around 9.5%. Sample: peripheral blood. The source is a man aged 35-49 years who had recovered from COVID-19. The chain links TRBV29-1 to TRBJ1-2; D is unclear. This CDR3 is CSVATAGYGYTF. As DNA, the CDR3 is TGCAGCGTTGCTACAGCGGGCTATGGCTACACCTTC.